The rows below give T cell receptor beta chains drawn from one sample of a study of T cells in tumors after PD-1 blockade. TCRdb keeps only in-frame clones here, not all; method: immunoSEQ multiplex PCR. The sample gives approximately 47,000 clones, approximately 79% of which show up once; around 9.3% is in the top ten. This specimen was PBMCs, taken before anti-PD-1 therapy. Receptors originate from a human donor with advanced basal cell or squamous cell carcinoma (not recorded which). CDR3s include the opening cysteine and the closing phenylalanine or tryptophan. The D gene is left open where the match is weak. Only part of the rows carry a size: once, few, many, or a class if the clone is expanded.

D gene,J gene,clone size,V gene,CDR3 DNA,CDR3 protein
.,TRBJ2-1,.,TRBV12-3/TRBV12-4,TGTGCCAGCAGGGTCGGACAGAATGAGCAGTTCTTC,CASRVGQNEQFF
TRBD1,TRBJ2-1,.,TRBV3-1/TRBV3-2,TGTGCCAGCAGAAGCGAAACAGGGGTCAATGAGCAGTTCTTC,CASRSETGVNEQFF
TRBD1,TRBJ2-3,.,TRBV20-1,TGCAGTGCTAGTAGACAGGGGCGAGGCACAGATACGCAGTATTTT,CSASRQGRGTDTQYF
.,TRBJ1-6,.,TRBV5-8,TGTGCCAGCAGCTTGGGTCGGCTGCGGTCACCCCTCCACTTT,CASSLGRLRSPLHF
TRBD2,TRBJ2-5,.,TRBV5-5,TGTGCCAGCAGCTTCGGGAGGGCGGGGGAGACCCAGTACTTC,CASSFGRAGETQYF
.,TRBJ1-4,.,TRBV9,TGTGCCAGCAGCAAGCAGGGATTGGGTGAAAAACTGTTTTTT,CASSKQGLGEKLFF
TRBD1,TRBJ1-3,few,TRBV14,TGTGCCAGCAGCCCCCTAGCATACAGGGGCGGAAACACCATATATTTT,CASSPLAYRGGNTIYF
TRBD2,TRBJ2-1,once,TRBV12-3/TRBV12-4,TGTGCCAGCAGGTACACCCTAGCGGGGATTCAGTTCTTC,CASRYTLAGIQFF
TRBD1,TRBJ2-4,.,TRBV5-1,TGCGCCAGCAGCAGTGGACAGGGATGGGCCAAAAACATTCAGTACTTC,CASSSGQGWAKNIQYF
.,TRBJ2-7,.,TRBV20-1,TGCAGTGCTAGACGCGGCTACGAGCAGTACTTC,CSARRGYEQYF
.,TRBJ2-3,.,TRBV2,TGTGCCAGCAACCCGGGGCCAAGCACAGATACGCAGTATTTT,CASNPGPSTDTQYF
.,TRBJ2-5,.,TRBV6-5,TGTGCCTCCTCGACGGATCAAGAGACCCAGTACTTC,CASSTDQETQYF
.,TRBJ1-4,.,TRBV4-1,TGCGCCAGCAGCCAGCATTCGGGGGCAACTAATGAAAAACTGTTTTTT,CASSQHSGATNEKLFF
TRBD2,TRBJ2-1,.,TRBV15,TGTGCCACCAGCAGGAACCTAGGGACTAGCGGGGAGCAGTTCTTC,CATSRNLGTSGEQFF
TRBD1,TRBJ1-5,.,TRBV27,TGTGCCAGCAGTTTATTCGGGACAGGCAAACTAAATCAGCCCCAGCATTTT,CASSLFGTGKLNQPQHF
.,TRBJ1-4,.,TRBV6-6,TGTGCCAGCACCGAGCGGGGGGCTGGGGAAAAACTGTTTTTT,CASTERGAGEKLFF
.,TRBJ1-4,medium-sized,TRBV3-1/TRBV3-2,TGTGCCAGCAGCTCGGACACGGAGCACGCAAAACTGTTTTTT,CASSSDTEHAKLFF
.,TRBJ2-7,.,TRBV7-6,TGTGCCAGCAGTCGGGCAGGGCGGGAGCAGTACTTC,CASSRAGREQYF
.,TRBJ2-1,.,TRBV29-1,TGCAGCGTTGAAGAAACTGCGAATGAGCAGTTCTTC,CSVEETANEQFF
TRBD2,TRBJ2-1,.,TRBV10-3,TGTGCCATCAGTGAGCCCCAGGGGCTAGCGGGAGCCTATGAGCAGTTCTTC,CAISEPQGLAGAYEQFF
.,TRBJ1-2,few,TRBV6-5,TGTGCCGCCCAAAAGGGGGGAATCTATGGCTACACCTTC,CAAQKGGIYGYTF
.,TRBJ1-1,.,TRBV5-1,TGCGCCAGCAGCTCACACTTGAACACTGAAGCTTTCTTT,CASSSHLNTEAFF
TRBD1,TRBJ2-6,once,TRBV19,TGTGCCAGTAGTATCGGGACAGTGGGGGAGTCTGGGGCCAACGTCCTGACTTTC,CASSIGTVGESGANVLTF
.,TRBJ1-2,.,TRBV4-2,TGTGCCAGCAGCCAAGACGGTCCTGGCTATGGCTACACCTTC,CASSQDGPGYGYTF